These 9 T cell receptor beta chains were all obtained from the same sample, sequenced in a study of cytomegalovirus exposure and HLA in healthy donors. Vbeta (60) and Jbeta (13) primers were used in the PCR. TCRdb's table, derived via immunoSEQ multiplex PCR, lists solely in-frame clones and lacks some. Among 120,000 to 150,000 clones listed, 76% were seen once. The sequenced sample consisted of PBMCs. These receptor sequences come from a man in his forties or fifties in good health and CMV-seronegative.

The chain links TRBV11-2 to TRBJ2-3; TRBD1 matches at 7 bases. The CDR3 has 17 amino acids. V dropped 1 base and J dropped 6; count of bases not matched to a gene: 13. Germline values: CDR1 SGHAT, CDR2 FQNNGV. The CDR3 region is CASSLVLGTDRPDTQYF. For the CDR3, the DNA is TGTGCCAGCAGCTTAGTGCTGGGGACGGACAGGCCGGATACGCAGTATTTT.

The chain joins TRBV19 to TRBJ2-7; 9 bases match TRBD2. The CDR3 totals 16 residues. V lost 5 bases, J lost 4 bases, and 12 bases stayed unmatched. The germline CDR1 and CDR2 sequences are LNHDA and SQIVND (reference sequence). CDR3 protein: CASSPEGLAGMYEQYF. CDR3 nucleotide sequence: TGTGCCAGTAGTCCGGAGGGGCTAGCGGGAATGTACGAGCAGTACTTC.

The rearrangement links TRBV5-5 to TRBJ1-4, with 11 bases identical to TRBD1. Per the germline V gene, CDR1 is SGHKS and CDR2 is YYEKEE (reference sequence). The ends lost 7 bases at V and 8 bases at J; junction bases unmatched: 10. This CDR3 has 15 amino acids. The CDR3 protein is CASSIGTGGREKLFF. CDR3 coding DNA: TGTGCCAGCTCCATCGGGACAGGGGGTAGGGAAAAACTGTTTTTT.

The chain employs TRBV6-6 and TRBJ1-3, with D unclear. The CDR3 has 13 amino acids. V was shortened by 8 bases and J by 0 bases, with 8 bases between the two germline ends. The germline CDR1 and CDR2 sequences are MNHNY and SVGAGI (reference sequence). The CDR3 DNA follows: TGTGCCAGCGGCCGGGGCTCTGGAAACACCATATATTTT. Protein sequence: CASGRGSGNTIYF.

This clone was picked up a small number of times. This sequence joins TRBV28 and TRBJ2-7, with 7 bases lining up with TRBD1. V dropped 5 bases and J dropped 4; count of bases not matched to a gene: 8. The CDR3 runs 14 residues. Germline CDR1 reads MDHEN; CDR2 reads SYDVKM. The CDR3 DNA reads as TGTGCCAGCAGTCCGGACAGGAGAACGTACGAGCAGTACTTC. It codes for CASSPDRRTYEQYF.

The J gene is TRBJ2-7, the V gene TRBV29-1; D remains ambiguous. Per germline, CDR1 SQVTM and CDR2 ANQGSEA. The CDR3 length is 12 residues. V lost 4 bases and J lost 2, with 9 bases in between. The CDR3 region has the DNA TGCAGCGTTGTAACAGAAGCCTACGAGCAGTACTTC. Its translation: CSVVTEAYEQYF.

This clone was counted a few times. The chain recombines TRBV28 with TRBJ2-2; D gene ambiguous. This CDR3 contains 15 residues. Per the germline V gene, CDR1 is MDHEN and CDR2 is SYDVKM. The V end lost 2 bases, the J end lost 6 bases, and 13 bases lay between the germline ends. CDR3 loop: CASSLARYPPGELFF. The CDR3 DNA follows: TGTGCCAGCAGTTTAGCACGGTACCCACCCGGGGAGCTGTTTTTT.

The V gene is TRBV5-1, the J gene TRBJ2-7; a possible D gene is TRBD1 (5 bases). Germline CDR1 reads SGHRS; CDR2 reads YFSETQ. The CDR3 is 15 amino acids. The germline V and J ends were trimmed by 1 base and 0 bases, with 11 bases remaining between them. Written as DNA, the CDR3 is TGCGCCAGCAGCTTGTCCCCAGGGTCCTCCTACGAGCAGTACTTC. It codes for CASSLSPGSSYEQYF.

The chain combines TRBV4-1 with TRBJ2-7, with 8 bases fitting TRBD2. The CDR3 runs to 17 residues. Germline lookup yields CDR1 MGHRA and CDR2 YSYEKL. Trimming took 1 base from V and 3 from J; bases not matched to a gene: 11. DNA for the CDR3: TGCGCCAGCAGCCAAGCCTTGCCGACTAGCGCCTACTACGAGCAGTACTTC. Its translation is CASSQALPTSAYYEQYF.